The 14 T cell receptor beta chains listed next were all sequenced from one sample in a study of blood T cell repertoires in COVID-19. This table comes from immunoSEQ multiplex PCR, and its TCRdb copy is limited to in-frame clones, with some not included. The sample comprises 450,000 or so clones, about 89% of which are singletons, and about 1.4% rests with the top ten. The sequencing input was peripheral blood. Receptors were obtained from a woman aged 40-49 years with COVID-19, enrolled during active disease.

The J gene is TRBJ2-5, the V gene TRBV5-1; 7 bases are a match to TRBD2. The CDR3 totals 15 residues. The trim removed 1 base at V and 5 bases at J, leaving 8 bases unmatched. CDR1 SGHRS and CDR2 YFSETQ come from the germline V gene. The CDR3 region is CASSLFAGDGETQYF. The CDR3 DNA reads as TGCGCCAGCAGCTTGTTCGCGGGGGATGGGGAGACCCAGTACTTC.

The J gene is TRBJ1-1, the V gene TRBV4-3; 7 bases fit TRBD1. This CDR3 region has 15 residues. Unmatched junction bases numbered 5, after V lost 4 bases and J lost 0 bases. Germline CDR1 is LGHNA and CDR2 is YSLEER. CDR3 amino acids: CASSPAGQLNTEAFF. CDR3 DNA: TGCGCCAGCAGCCCCGCGGGACAGTTGAACACTGAAGCTTTCTTT.

For this clone: Its ends do not fully match the called genes, so a read error is possible. This rearrangement joins TRBV20-1 to TRBJ1-4; possible D gene TRBD1, 6 bases. The CDR3 contains 10 residues. Germline V gives CDR1 DFQATT, CDR2 SNEGSKA (reference sequence). The CDR3 is CSAREPGAVF. CDR3 DNA sequence: TGCAGTGCTAGAGAGCCAGGGGCGGTTTTT.

This clone was seen only once. The CDR3 here is CASTPRGFTEAFF. The CDR3 DNA reads as TGTGCCAGCACCCCAAGGGGTTTCACTGAAGCTTTCTTT. The V gene is TRBV6-6, the J gene TRBJ1-1; D perhaps matches TRBD1 (5 bases). The V and J ends lost 7 bases and 4 bases respectively, with 13 bases between them. CDR3 length: 13 residues. The germline gives CDR1 MNHNY, CDR2 SVGAGI (reference sequence).

The chain couples TRBV29-1 to TRBJ2-1, with 10 bases lining up with TRBD2. The CDR3 is 14 residues long. CDR1 and CDR2 (germline): SQVTM, ANQGSEA. After removal of 2 bases from V and 8 bases from J, the junction contained 6 bases not matched to a gene. The CDR3 bases are TGCAGCGTTGAAAAGACTAGCGGGTACTATGAGCAGTTCTTC. It yields the protein CSVEKTSGYYEQFF.

This rearrangement joins TRBV29-1 to TRBJ1-1, with 7 nucleotides matching TRBD1. There are 12 residues in the CDR3. Trimming removed 6 bases from V and 4 bases from J; junction bases left unmatched: 5. Germline lookup yields CDR1 SQVTM and CDR2 ANQGSEA. The DNA of the CDR3 is TGCAGCGTGAAACAGGGGCCCACTGAAGCTTTCTTT. Translation: CSVKQGPTEAFF.

This CDR3 is CASSSTGTANSPLHF. CDR3 nucleotide sequence: TGTGCCAGCAGCTCGACCGGGACAGCCAATTCACCCCTCCACTTT. This rearrangement joins TRBV9 to TRBJ1-6, with TRBD1 matching 7 bases. V lost 4 bases and J lost 7; bases outside the gene matches: 8. The CDR3 totals 15 residues. CDR1 and CDR2 (germline): SGDLS, YYNGEE.

This chain joins TRBV4-2 and TRBJ1-1, with 9 nucleotides matching TRBD1. V shed 3 bases and J 5 bases; nucleotides not matched to a gene: 4. Germline CDR1 reads LGHNA; CDR2 reads YNFKEQ. The CDR3 spans 14 residues. The CDR3 sequence: CASSHPGQGTEAFF. CDR3 in DNA: TGTGCCAGCAGCCACCCGGGACAGGGAACTGAAGCTTTCTTT.

The genes are TRBV2 and TRBJ2-5, with D uncertain. The V end lost 3 bases, the J end lost 4 bases, and 9 bases lay between the germline ends. This CDR3 spans 13 amino acids. The germline gives CDR1 SNHLY, CDR2 FYNNEI. The CDR3: CASSDESLETQYF. As DNA, the CDR3 is TGTGCCAGCAGTGACGAGTCCTTAGAGACCCAGTACTTC.

The CDR3 region is CASSQPGLADQETQYF. The CDR3 coding sequence is TGTGCCAGCAGTCAACCGGGACTAGCGGACCAAGAGACCCAGTACTTC. The chain is built from TRBV7-6 and TRBJ2-5, with 11 nucleotides matching TRBD2. This CDR3 has 16 residues. In germline, CDR1 is SGHVS, CDR2 FNYEAQ. V was pared by 6 bases and J by 0 bases, with 6 bases of the junction left unmatched.

V and J are TRBV6-1 and TRBJ1-3; D remains unclear. Looked up from germline, CDR1 is MNHNS and CDR2 is SASEGT. V lost 0 bases to trimming and J lost 0 bases, with 9 bases between them. CDR3 length: 16 residues. CDR3 amino acids: CASSEARLPSGNTIYF. The CDR3 DNA reads as TGTGCCAGCAGTGAAGCGAGGTTACCCTCTGGAAACACCATATATTTT.

V and J are TRBV21-1 and TRBJ2-1; the table's D call, TRBD1, was not checked against the DNA. TRBV21-1 represents a pseudogene. The CDR3 consists of 15 residues. The CDR3 DNA reads TGTGCCAGCAGCAAGTACAGGAGACCCTACAATGAGCAGTTCTTC. Translation: CASSKYRRPYNEQFF.

The chain has TRBV7-2 and TRBJ1-4, with D maybe TRBD1 (6 bases). This CDR3 is built from 15 residues. With 0 bases removed from V and 6 bases from J, the gap between germline ends came to 11 bases. CDR1 is SGHTA and CDR2 is FQGNSA in the germline V gene. CDR3 region: CASSLAGRGYEKLFF. CDR3 coding DNA: TGTGCCAGCAGCTTAGCGGGCAGGGGTTATGAAAAACTGTTTTTT.

This clone was counted between two and nine times. The rearrangement uses TRBV6-5 and TRBJ1-5, with D perhaps matching TRBD1 (6 bases). Per the germline V gene, CDR1 is MNHEY and CDR2 is SVGAGI. V was pared by 6 bases and J by 1 base, with 13 bases between. This CDR3 comprises 15 residues. DNA for the CDR3: TGTGCCAGCAGAGACCAGGGGCAGAGCAATCAGCCCCAGCATTTT. As protein: CASRDQGQSNQPQHF.